The 10 T cell receptor beta chains in this list originate from one sample, sequenced in a study of blood T cell repertoires in COVID-19. Assay: immunoSEQ multiplex PCR; the TCRdb copy retains only in-frame clones and omits some. Altogether a few hundred thousand clones are present, about 85% being singletons, with the ten largest covering approximately 6%. Specimen: PBMCs or T cells enriched from blood (not recorded which). These receptor sequences come from a woman aged 25 to 39 who had recovered from COVID-19.

This chain uses TRBV5-1 with TRBJ1-5; D is unclear. V lost 9 bases, J lost 0 bases, and 22 bases lay in between. CDR1 SGHRS and CDR2 YFSETQ come from the germline V gene. This CDR3 has 17 residues. CDR3 protein: CATKTSRALPSNQPQHF. CDR3 nucleotide sequence: TGCGCCACCAAGACATCTCGAGCCCTTCCTAGCAATCAGCCCCAGCATTTT.

This chain connects TRBV5-4 to TRBJ1-2, with D hard to call. Deletions cut 7 bases from V and 9 bases from J, with 19 bases between. Germline loops: CDR1 SGHNT, CDR2 YYREEE (reference sequence). This CDR3 is 13 amino acids long. The DNA for the CDR3 is TGTGCCAGCGGACGACCGGGCCCGGGGAGCTACACCTTC. This gives the protein CASGRPGPGSYTF.

This clone has a handful of counts. The chain is built from TRBV27 and TRBJ1-6; 9 bases agree with TRBD1. The CDR3 is 13 amino acids. The germline CDR1 and CDR2 sequences are MNHEY and SMNVEV (reference sequence). Losses at the gene ends were 7 bases for V and 10 bases for J; bases not matched to a gene: 5. This CDR3 is CASTGTGKSPLHF. The CDR3 DNA sequence: TGTGCCAGCACCGGGACAGGGAAATCACCCCTCCACTTT.

The chain couples TRBV29-1 to TRBJ1-2; possible D gene TRBD1, 6 bases. Trimming removed 2 bases from V and 4 bases from J, with 14 bases in between. Germline V gene sequence: CDR1 SQVTM, CDR2 ANQGSEA. The CDR3 is 14 residues long. The CDR3 reads CSVEPGHLSYGYTF. The CDR3 DNA sequence: TGCAGCGTTGAACCGGGACATTTATCCTATGGCTACACCTTC.

The chain links TRBV7-6 to TRBJ2-5; D may be TRBD2 (6 bases). This CDR3 has 19 residues. The germline CDR1 and CDR2 sequences are SGHVS and FNYEAQ. V was cut by 0 bases and J by 0 bases, with 20 bases left in between. The CDR3 sequence: CASSLAPSGVGGYQETQYF. The CDR3 region has the DNA TGTGCCAGCAGCTTAGCTCCCTCGGGGGTCGGGGGTTACCAAGAGACCCAGTACTTC.

The genes are TRBV2 and TRBJ1-5; D possibly corresponds to TRBD1 (5 bases). Germline lookup yields CDR1 SNHLY and CDR2 FYNNEI. The CDR3 spans 11 residues. Between the trimmed V and J ends, which lost 2 bases and 9 bases, there was a span of 5 bases. This CDR3 reads CASSEQGPQHF. The CDR3 bases are TGTGCCAGCAGTGAACAGGGGCCCCAGCATTTT.

The genes are TRBV9 and TRBJ1-1; D uncertain. CDR1 and CDR2 from the germline V gene are SGDLS and YYNGEE. V was clipped by 1 base and J by 0 bases, with 16 bases between them. This CDR3 has 17 amino acids. The CDR3 protein is CASSVTATLGVNTEAFF. The DNA for the CDR3 is TGTGCCAGCAGCGTAACAGCTACCTTGGGAGTGAACACTGAAGCTTTCTTT. The entire variable domain, with the rest obtained from reference TRBV9 and TRBJ1-1, is as follows: DSGVTQTPKHLITATGQRVTLRCSPRSGDLSVYWYQQSLDQGLQFLIQYYNGEERAKGNILERFSAQQFPDLHSELNLSSLELGDSALYFCASSVTATLGVNTEAFFGQGTRLTVV.

The V and J genes are TRBV30 and TRBJ2-2, with D possibly TRBD2 on 6 matching bases. The CDR3 consists of 14 residues. V was pared by 5 bases and J by 2 bases, with 12 bases between. CDR1 is GTSNPN, CDR2 SVGIG, per germline (reference sequence). CDR3 nucleotides: TGTGCCTGGGATACCGGGACTAACACCGGGGAGCTGTTTTTT. It codes for CAWDTGTNTGELFF.

This rearrangement joins TRBV29-1 to TRBJ1-6, with D unclear. The CDR3 length is 13 residues. Germline values: CDR1 SQVTM, CDR2 ANQGSEA. V shed 5 bases and J shed 8 bases, with 13 bases lying between them. The CDR3, as DNA: TGCAGCGTTAGCTTCACCCCGGATTCACCCCTCCACTTT. Residues: CSVSFTPDSPLHF.

The chain couples TRBV27 to TRBJ1-2; D call uncertain. This CDR3 comprises 13 residues. Germline CDR1 and CDR2: MNHEY and SMNVEV (reference sequence). The V and J ends lost 3 bases and 2 bases respectively, with 7 bases between them. This chain's CDR3 is CASSLTPNYGYTF. The CDR3 nucleotides are TGTGCCAGCAGTTTGACACCGAACTATGGCTACACCTTC.